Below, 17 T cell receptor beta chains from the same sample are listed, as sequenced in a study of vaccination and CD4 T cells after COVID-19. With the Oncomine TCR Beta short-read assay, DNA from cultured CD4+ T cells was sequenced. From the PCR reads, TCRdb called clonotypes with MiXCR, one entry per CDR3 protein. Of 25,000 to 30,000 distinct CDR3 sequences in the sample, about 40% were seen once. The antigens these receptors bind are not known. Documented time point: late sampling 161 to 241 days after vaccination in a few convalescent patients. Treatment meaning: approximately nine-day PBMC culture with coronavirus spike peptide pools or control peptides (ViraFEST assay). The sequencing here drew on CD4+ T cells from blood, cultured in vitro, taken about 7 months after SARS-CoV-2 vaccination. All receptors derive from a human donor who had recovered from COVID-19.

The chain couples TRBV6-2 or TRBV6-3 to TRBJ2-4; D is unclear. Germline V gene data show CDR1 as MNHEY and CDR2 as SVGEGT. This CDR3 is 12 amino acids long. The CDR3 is CAESIAKNIQYF. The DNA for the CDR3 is TGTGCTGAGAGTATAGCCAAAAACATTCAGTACTTC.

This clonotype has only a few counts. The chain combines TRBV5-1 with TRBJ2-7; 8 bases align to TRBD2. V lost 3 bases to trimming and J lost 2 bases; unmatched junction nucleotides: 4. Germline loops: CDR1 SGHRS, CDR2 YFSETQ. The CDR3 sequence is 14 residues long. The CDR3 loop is CASSSLAETYEQYF. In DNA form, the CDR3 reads TGCGCCAGCAGCTCACTAGCGGAAACCTACGAGCAGTACTTC.

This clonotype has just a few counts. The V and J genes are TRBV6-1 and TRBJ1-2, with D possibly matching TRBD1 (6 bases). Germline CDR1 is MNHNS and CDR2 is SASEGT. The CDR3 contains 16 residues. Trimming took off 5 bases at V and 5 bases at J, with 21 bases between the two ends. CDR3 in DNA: TGTGCCAGCAGTCACCGGGGGGCGGTTGGTAAATATGGCTACACCTTC. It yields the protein CASSHRGAVGKYGYTF.

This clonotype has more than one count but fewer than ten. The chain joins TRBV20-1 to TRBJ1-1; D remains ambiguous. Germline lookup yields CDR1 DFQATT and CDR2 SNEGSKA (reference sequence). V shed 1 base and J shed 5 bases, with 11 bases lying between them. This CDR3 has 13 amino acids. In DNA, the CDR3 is TGCAGTGCTAGAGGAACGGCGCGAACTGAAGCTTTCTTT. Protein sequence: CSARGTARTEAFF.

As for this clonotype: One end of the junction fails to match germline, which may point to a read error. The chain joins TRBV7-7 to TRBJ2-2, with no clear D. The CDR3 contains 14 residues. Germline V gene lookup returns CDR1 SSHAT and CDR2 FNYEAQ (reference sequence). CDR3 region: CASSLVSNTGELFF. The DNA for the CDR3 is TGTGCTAGCAGCTTAGTCTCGAACACCGGGGAGCTGTTTTTT.

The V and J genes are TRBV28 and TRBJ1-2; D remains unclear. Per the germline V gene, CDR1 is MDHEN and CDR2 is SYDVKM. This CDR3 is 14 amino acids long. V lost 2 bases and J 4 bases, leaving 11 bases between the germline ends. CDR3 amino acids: CASSLGRSIYGYTF. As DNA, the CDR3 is TGTGCCAGCAGTTTAGGACGCAGTATCTATGGCTACACCTTC.

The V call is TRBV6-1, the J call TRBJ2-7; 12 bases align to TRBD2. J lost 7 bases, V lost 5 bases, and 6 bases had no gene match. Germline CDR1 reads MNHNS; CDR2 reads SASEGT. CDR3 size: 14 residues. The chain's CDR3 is CASSKTSGRLEQYF. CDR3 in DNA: TGTGCCAGCAGTAAGACTAGCGGGAGACTTGAGCAGTACTTC.

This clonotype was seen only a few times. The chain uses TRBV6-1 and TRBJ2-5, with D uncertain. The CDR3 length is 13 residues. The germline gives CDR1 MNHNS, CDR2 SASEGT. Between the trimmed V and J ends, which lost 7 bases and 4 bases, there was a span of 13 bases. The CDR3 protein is CASNRGMGETQYF. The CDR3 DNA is TGTGCCAGCAACCGTGGGATGGGAGAGACCCAGTACTTC.

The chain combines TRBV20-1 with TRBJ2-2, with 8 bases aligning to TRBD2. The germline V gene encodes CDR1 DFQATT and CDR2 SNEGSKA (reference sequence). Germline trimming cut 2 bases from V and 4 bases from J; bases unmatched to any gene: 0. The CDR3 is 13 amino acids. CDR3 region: CSARLAGTGELFF. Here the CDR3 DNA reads TGCAGTGCTAGACTAGCGGGCACCGGGGAGCTGTTTTTT.

The CDR3 nucleotides read TGCAGTGCTAGAGATCGCTTGGGGGGCGGGAGGGACTTTAGCAGCTCCTACAATGAGCAGTTCTTC. Amino acid sequence: CSARDRLGGGRDFSSSYNEQFF. The chain recombines TRBV20-1 with TRBJ2-1; 9 bases fit TRBD2. The CDR3 extends over 22 amino acids. The germline V gene encodes CDR1 DFQATT and CDR2 SNEGSKA (reference sequence). Trimming took 0 bases from V and 0 from J; bases not matched to a gene: 21.

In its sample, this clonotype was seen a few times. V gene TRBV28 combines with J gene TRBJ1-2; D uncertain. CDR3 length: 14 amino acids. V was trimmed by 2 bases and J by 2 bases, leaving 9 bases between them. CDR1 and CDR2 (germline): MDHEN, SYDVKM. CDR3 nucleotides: TGTGCCAGCAGTTTACGGGAACGGAACTATGGCTACACCTTC. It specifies CASSLRERNYGYTF.

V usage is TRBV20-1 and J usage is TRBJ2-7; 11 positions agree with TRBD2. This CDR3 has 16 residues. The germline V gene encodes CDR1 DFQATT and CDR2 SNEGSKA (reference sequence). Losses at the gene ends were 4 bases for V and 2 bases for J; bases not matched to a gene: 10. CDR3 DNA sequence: TGCAGTGCTAACAGGTTCCTAGCGGGAGGCGCCTACGAGCAGTACTTC. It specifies CSANRFLAGGAYEQYF.

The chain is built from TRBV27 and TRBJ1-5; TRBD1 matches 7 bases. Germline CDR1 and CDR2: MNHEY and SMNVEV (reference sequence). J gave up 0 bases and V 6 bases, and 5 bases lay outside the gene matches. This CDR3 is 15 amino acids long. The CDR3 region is CASRTDRNSNQPQHF. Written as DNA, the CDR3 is TGTGCCAGCAGAACGGACAGGAATAGCAATCAGCCCCAGCATTTT.

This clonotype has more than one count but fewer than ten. DNA of the CDR3: TGTGCCAGCAGTGATAGGGTCGAGGGGGGCTCCGAGCAGTACTTC. It specifies CASSDRVEGGSEQYF. This sequence joins TRBV6-1 and TRBJ2-7; D is possibly TRBD1 or TRBD2 (6 bases each). V was trimmed by 3 bases and J by 6 bases, leaving 18 bases between them. The CDR3 covers 15 residues. Looked up from germline, CDR1 is MNHNS and CDR2 is SASEGT.

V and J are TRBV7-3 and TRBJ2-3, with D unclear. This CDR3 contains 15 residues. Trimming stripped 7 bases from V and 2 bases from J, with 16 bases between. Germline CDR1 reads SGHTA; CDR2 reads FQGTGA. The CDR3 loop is CASTPTGRTTDTQYF. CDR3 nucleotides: TGTGCCAGCACACCCACCGGACGGACCACAGATACGCAGTATTTT.

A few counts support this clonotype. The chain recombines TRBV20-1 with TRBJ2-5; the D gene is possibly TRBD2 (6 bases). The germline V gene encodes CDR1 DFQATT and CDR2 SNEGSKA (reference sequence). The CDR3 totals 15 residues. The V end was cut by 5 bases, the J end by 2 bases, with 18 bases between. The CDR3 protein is CSAGGATQVQETQYF. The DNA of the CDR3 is TGCAGTGCTGGAGGGGCTACCCAAGTACAAGAGACCCAGTACTTC.

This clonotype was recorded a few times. CDR3 DNA: TGTGCCAGCAGCAAACATAACAAGACTAGCGGGTGCAACAATGAGCAGTTCTTC. Protein product: CASSKHNKTSGCNNEQFF. The chain is built from TRBV21-1 and TRBJ2-1; the table gives TRBD2 as D, unverified against the DNA. TRBV21-1 is reported as a pseudogene. The CDR3 is 18 residues long.